The next 17 T cell receptor beta chains were all read from a single sample in a study of identical twins. TCRdb reanalysed the 5' RACE reads using MiXCR and keeps one entry per CDR3 protein. Of about 810,000 distinct CDR3 sequences listed, approximately 13% are singletons. These data were also reused for a study on yellow fever vaccine responses in identical twins.

The specimen sequenced was PBMCs. These receptors originate from a woman aged 18-35 years in good health.

This clonotype was recorded many times. This chain joins TRBV29-1 and TRBJ2-2; D ambiguous. Trimming removed 8 bases from V and 1 base from J, with 11 bases in between. CDR1 SQVTM and CDR2 ANQGSEA come from the germline V gene. The CDR3 has 13 amino acids. Here the CDR3 reads CSTLQKNTGELFF. DNA of the CDR3: TGCAGCACCCTCCAAAAGAACACCGGGGAGCTGTTTTTT.

This clonotype came up a few times. The chain recombines TRBV12-3 or TRBV12-4 with TRBJ2-2, with D unclear. The CDR3 totals 16 residues. Trimming removed 1 base from V and 8 bases from J, with 17 bases in between. This CDR3 reads CASSLGLSPMGGELFF. The CDR3 bases are TGTGCCAGCAGTTTAGGGCTGTCTCCCATGGGGGGGGAGCTGTTTTTT.

This clonotype was detected many times. V usage is TRBV12-3 or TRBV12-4 and J usage is TRBJ2-2, with D tentatively TRBD1 (6 bases). This CDR3 has 16 residues. Trimming removed 6 bases from V and 0 bases from J, with 14 bases in between. This chain's CDR3 is CASRITWTANTGELFF. CDR3 in DNA: TGTGCCAGCAGGATCACCTGGACAGCGAACACCGGGGAGCTGTTTTTT.

The chain employs TRBV6-2 or TRBV6-3 and TRBJ2-1; tentative D call: TRBD2 (5 bases). Per germline, CDR1 MNHEY and CDR2 SVGEGT. This CDR3 is 13 amino acids long. Trimming took off 4 bases at V and 11 bases at J, with 15 bases between the two ends. CDR3 sequence reads: CASSWKADLKQFF. For the CDR3, the DNA is TGTGCCAGCAGTTGGAAAGCGGACTTGAAGCAGTTCTTC.

The CDR3 spells CASSPSTGTGSYEQYV. The CDR3 DNA reads TGTGCCAGCAGCCCTTCAACCGGGACAGGTTCCTACGAGCAGTACGTC. V usage is TRBV14 and J usage is TRBJ2-7; 8 bases agree with TRBD1. CDR1 SGHDN and CDR2 FVKESK come from the germline V gene. There are 16 residues in the CDR3. The V segment lost 4 bases and the J segment 1 base; nucleotides outside the gene matches: 9.

Only a few counts were recorded for this clonotype. The chain links TRBV29-1 to TRBJ2-1, with a tentative D call TRBD2 (6 bases). The CDR3 length is 12 residues. The V end was cut by 6 bases, the J end by 6 bases, with 12 bases between. CDR1 SQVTM and CDR2 ANQGSEA come from the germline V gene. In DNA, the CDR3 is TGCAGCGTCGAACGGGGGTTCAATGAGCAGTTCTTC. Its protein is CSVERGFNEQFF.

The sample holds a few counts of this clonotype. The chain links TRBV2 to TRBJ1-5; D is unresolved. Germline V gene lookup returns CDR1 SNHLY and CDR2 FYNNEI. Trimming took 5 bases from V and 11 from J, leaving 25 bases between them. The CDR3 spans 16 residues. CDR3 residues: CASSHPNFGPGRSQHF. CDR3 DNA: TGTGCCAGCAGTCACCCCAATTTTGGGCCGGGGAGGTCCCAGCATTTT.

The chain employs TRBV29-1 and TRBJ1-2; D gene ambiguous. Germline lookup yields CDR1 SQVTM and CDR2 ANQGSEA. With 1 base removed from V and 2 bases from J, the gap between germline ends came to 11 bases. This CDR3 spans 14 amino acids. CDR3: CSVEVLGINYGYTF. The DNA for the CDR3 is TGCAGCGTTGAAGTGTTGGGGATCAACTATGGCTACACCTTC. The entire variable domain, with the rest obtained from reference TRBV29-1 and TRBJ1-2, is as follows: SAVISQKPSRDICQRGTSLTIQCQVDSQVTMMFWYRQQPGQSLTLIATANQGSEATYESGFVIDKFPISRPNLTFSTLTVSNMSPEDSSIYLCSVEVLGINYGYTFGSGTRLTVV.

This clonotype was seen only a few times. This chain connects TRBV5-1 to TRBJ2-3; TRBD2 matches 10 bases. The junction had 8 bases not matched to a gene; V was cut back by 3 bases and J by 4 bases. Germline V gene data show CDR1 as SGHRS and CDR2 as YFSETQ. The CDR3 covers 16 residues. The chain's CDR3 is CASSWPLAGGPDTQYF. In DNA, the CDR3 is TGCGCCAGCAGCTGGCCGTTAGCGGGAGGACCAGATACGCAGTATTTT.

The V gene is TRBV3-1, the J gene TRBJ1-2; the match to TRBD1 covers 10 bases. The CDR3 length is 15 residues. V shed 2 bases and J 4 bases; nucleotides not matched to a gene: 4. Germline assignment: CDR1 LGHDT and CDR2 YNNKEL (reference sequence). The CDR3, as DNA: TGTGCCAGCAGCCAAACCGGGACAGGGGTCTATGGCTACACCTTC. Its protein product is CASSQTGTGVYGYTF.

This chain joins TRBV25-1 and TRBJ2-7, with D perhaps matching TRBD1 (5 bases). The ends were cut back, 0 bases at V and 7 bases at J, with 10 bases in the middle. The V gene's germline CDR1 is MGHDK and CDR2 SYGVNS. The CDR3 length is 13 residues. DNA of the CDR3: TGTGCCAGCAGTGAATACCGACAGTCAGAGCAGTACTTC. Translation: CASSEYRQSEQYF.

This clonotype turned up a few times. This rearrangement joins TRBV20-1 to TRBJ1-5; D gene uncertain. Germline CDR1 DFQATT, CDR2 SNEGSKA (reference sequence). Trimming pared 3 bases from V and 7 bases from J, leaving 10 bases between. The CDR3 has 12 amino acids. CDR3 coding DNA: TGCAGTGCTAGTAATTCTAGGCAGCCCCAGCATTTT. Residues: CSASNSRQPQHF.

This clonotype was detected many times. V and J are TRBV12-3 or TRBV12-4 and TRBJ2-7, with 9 bases matching TRBD2. J gave up 2 bases and V 5 bases, and 4 bases lay outside the gene matches. The CDR3 length is 14 residues. The chain's CDR3 is CASSKTSGTYEQYF. The DNA of the CDR3 is TGTGCCAGCAGTAAGACTAGCGGAACCTACGAGCAGTACTTC.

The rearrangement links TRBV7-6 to TRBJ2-5; 8 positions match TRBD1. In germline, CDR1 is SGHVS, CDR2 FNYEAQ. The CDR3 is 14 residues long. The V segment lost 1 base and the J segment 5 bases; nucleotides outside the gene matches: 3. CDR3 nucleotide sequence: TGTGCCAGCAGCTTAGGGACAGGGAGTGAGACCCAGTACTTC. Its protein is CASSLGTGSETQYF.

The chain links TRBV2 to TRBJ2-1, with 16 bases that match TRBD2. The length of the CDR3 is 22 residues. After removal of 4 bases from V and 4 bases from J, the junction contained 19 bases not matched to a gene. Germline CDR1 reads SNHLY; CDR2 reads FYNNEI. In DNA, the CDR3 is TGTGCCAGCAGTGCCCCAACCGAGGGACTAGCGGGAGGGTTACGACCTTACAATGAGCAGTTCTTC. Translation gives CASSAPTEGLAGGLRPYNEQFF.

J is TRBJ1-2 and V is TRBV24-1; D call uncertain. The CDR3 totals 13 residues. V lost 4 bases to trimming and J lost 7 bases, with 12 bases between them. CDR1 is KGHDR, CDR2 SFDVKD, per germline. CDR3 loop: CATSERPLAGYTF. Written as DNA, the CDR3 is TGTGCCACCAGTGAAAGACCCCTGGCTGGCTACACCTTC.

This clonotype was counted at least ten times. This sequence joins TRBV5-1 and TRBJ1-1; no definite D call. V lost 0 bases, J lost 0 bases, and 12 bases lay in between. The CDR3 is 16 residues long. CDR1 and CDR2 from the germline V gene are SGHRS and YFSETQ. CDR3 nucleotides: TGCGCCAGCAGCTTGGCTGCCACGGGAATGAACACTGAAGCTTTCTTT. Protein sequence: CASSLAATGMNTEAFF.